The clone carrying this T cell receptor beta chain was recorded only once. The antigen is not known. The V gene lost 5 bases and the J gene lost 5 bases, with 10 bases spanning the gap. This CDR3 comprises 13 residues. CDR1 and CDR2 (germline): SSHAT, FNYEAQ (reference sequence). The data originate from a study of cytotoxic CD8 clonotypes in ibrutinib-treated CLL. Study-level background: Responses: 24 partial, 2 complete; after median roughly 5.5 years, approximately 14 stayed remitted, some 12 progressed. Per sample, productive templates averaged around 260,000 and productive rearrangements averaged around 94,000.

Only in-frame clones appear in the TCRdb table, and some are missing; sequencing was by immunoSEQ multiplex PCR. The data hold about 300,000 clones, with 76% observed a single time. Regarding the study as a whole: For progressing versus sustained-remission patients, sampling times were not the same.

This specimen consisted of PBMCs, obtained at disease progression, from a patient treated with ibrutinib. The receptor comes from a human donor with chronic lymphocytic leukemia. The V gene is TRBV7-7, the J gene TRBJ2-1; D is tentatively TRBD1 or TRBD2 (5 bases each). The DNA for the CDR3 is TGTGCCAGCAGCCCCCGGGGCCACAATGAGCAGTTCTTC. It is translated as CASSPRGHNEQFF.